Below are 8 T cell receptor beta chains sequenced from a single sample in a study of T cells in Graves' hyperthyroidism and ophthalmopathy. RNA transcripts were the template for amplifying TCR beta CDR3 regions. The TCR CDR3 first-round RT-PCR relied on the HTBI primer set. TCRdb re-derived calls from the multiplex PCR reads in MiXCR, one entry per CDR3 protein. The sample yields approximately 430,000 distinct CDR3 sequences, more than 15% seen once. Sequencing was carried out using blood. Every receptor here comes from a woman between 18 and 29 years old with Graves' hyperthyroidism.

J is TRBJ1-1 and V is TRBV30; perhaps TRBD1 as D (6 bases). Germline CDR1 GTSNPN, CDR2 SVGIG (reference sequence). CDR3 length: 14 amino acids. V lost 0 bases to trimming and J lost 1 base, with 9 bases between them. The CDR3 DNA is TGTGCCTGGAGTGTGACAGGTTCGAACACTGAAGCTTTCTTT. It is translated as CAWSVTGSNTEAFF.

This clonotype showed up many times. The chain couples TRBV12-3 or TRBV12-4 to TRBJ2-5; maybe TRBD2 (5 bases). CDR3 length: 14 amino acids. Trimming removed 0 bases from V and 8 bases from J, with 13 bases in between. This CDR3 is CASSLAGSGGTQYF. For the CDR3, the DNA is TGTGCCAGCAGTTTAGCGGGCAGCGGCGGAACCCAGTACTTC.

The CDR3 region has the DNA TGTGCCAGCAGTCGACTAGCGGGAGAGCTCAACACAGATACGCAGTATTTT. Amino acids: CASSRLAGELNTDTQYF. This chain joins TRBV6-2 or TRBV6-3 and TRBJ2-3; 12 bases are shared with TRBD2. The junction had 8 bases not matched to a gene; V was cut back by 5 bases and J by 2 bases. The length of the CDR3 is 17 residues. Germline values: CDR1 MNHEY, CDR2 SVGEGT.

J is TRBJ2-5 and V is TRBV2, with 7 nucleotides matching TRBD2. Losses at the gene ends were 6 bases for V and 4 bases for J; bases not matched to a gene: 5. Germline V gene data show CDR1 as SNHLY and CDR2 as FYNNEI. The CDR3 consists of 13 residues. In nucleotides, the CDR3 is TGTGCCAGCAGGGAAAGCGGGGTAGAGACCCAGTACTTC. Protein sequence: CASRESGVETQYF.

This clonotype occurred many times. The rearrangement uses TRBV27 and TRBJ1-2; a possible D gene is TRBD1 (6 bases). Germline CDR1 reads MNHEY; CDR2 reads SMNVEV (reference sequence). The V and J ends lost 6 bases and 8 bases respectively, with 16 bases between them. The CDR3 runs 13 residues. The CDR3 sequence: CASSPRGRVGYTF. CDR3 coding DNA: TGTGCCAGCAGCCCACGGGGGCGGGTCGGCTACACCTTC.

At least ten counts were recorded for this clonotype. The V and J genes are TRBV6-2 or TRBV6-3 and TRBJ2-7, with TRBD2 matching over 8 bases. With 3 bases clipped from V and 0 bases from J, the junction kept 10 bases outside the gene matches. Germline CDR1 MNHEY, CDR2 SVGEGT. The CDR3 totals 17 residues. The CDR3 DNA sequence: TGTGCCAGCAGTTATCGTCCTGCCCGGGGGGGCTCCTACGAGCAGTACTTC. This sequence encodes CASSYRPARGGSYEQYF.

In this sample, this clonotype turned up many times. The chain links TRBV7-3 to TRBJ2-3; no clear D. Trimming took 6 bases from V and 7 from J, leaving 11 bases between them. This CDR3 comprises 12 residues. Germline V CDR1 and CDR2: SGHTA, FQGTGA. In DNA form, the CDR3 reads TGTGCCAGCAGGGAATGGGTACATACGCAGTATTTT. It yields the protein CASREWVHTQYF.

The sample holds many counts of this clonotype. The chain uses TRBV7-3 and TRBJ2-1, with 9 bases aligning to TRBD2. The germline CDR1 and CDR2 sequences are SGHTA and FQGTGA. This CDR3 comprises 16 residues. V was pared by 2 bases and J by 9 bases, with 11 bases of the junction left unmatched. CDR3 sequence reads: CASSLAGTSFSGEQFF. For the CDR3, the DNA is TGTGCCAGCAGCTTAGCCGGGACTAGCTTTTCCGGTGAGCAGTTCTTC.